One sample yielded the 29 T cell receptor beta chains listed below, sequenced in a study of T cells after yellow fever vaccination. TCRdb re-derived calls from the 5' RACE reads in MiXCR, one entry per CDR3 protein. The table records 300,000 or so distinct CDR3 sequences, 13% of them present only once. Sequences were derived from CD4+ T cells sorted from PBMCs, sampled 45 days after the yellow fever booster vaccination. These receptors were obtained from a man younger than 40 who received the YFV17D yellow fever vaccine.

The sample holds many counts of this clonotype. The chain carries TRBV24-1 and TRBJ2-1; 13 bases fit TRBD2. After removal of 4 bases from V and 5 bases from J, the junction contained 4 bases not matched to a gene. Germline CDR1 KGHDR, CDR2 SFDVKD. The CDR3 contains 16 residues. This CDR3 reads CATSDPGLAGNNEQFF. Written as DNA, the CDR3 is TGTGCCACCAGTGACCCGGGACTAGCGGGAAACAATGAGCAGTTCTTC.

This clonotype was seen only a few times. This chain connects TRBV6-6 to TRBJ2-5; perhaps TRBD1 as D (5 bases). This CDR3 spans 13 amino acids. Trimming left V 6 bases short and J 5 bases short, with 13 bases between. The germline V gene encodes CDR1 MNHNY and CDR2 SVGAGI (reference sequence). The CDR3 here is CASSQGVAETQYF. CDR3 bases: TGTGCCAGCAGCCAAGGGGTGGCGGAGACCCAGTACTTC.

There are a few counts of this clonotype. The chain combines TRBV28 with TRBJ2-7, with 13 bases aligning to TRBD2. J gave up 6 bases and V 2 bases, and 7 bases lay outside the gene matches. The CDR3 has 16 residues. Germline V gene lookup returns CDR1 MDHEN and CDR2 SYDVKM. In DNA form, the CDR3 reads TGTGCCAGCAGTTTAGGGGGACTAGCGGGGAAAAGCGAGCAGTACTTC. This gives the protein CASSLGGLAGKSEQYF.

The V and J genes are TRBV7-2 and TRBJ2-2; D possibly matches TRBD1 or TRBD2 (6 bases each). The CDR3 is 13 amino acids. Per germline, CDR1 SGHTA and CDR2 FQGNSA. The germline V and J ends were trimmed by 0 bases and 14 bases, with 13 bases remaining between them. CDR3 sequence: CASSLAEGDSLFF. DNA for the CDR3: TGTGCCAGCAGCTTAGCGGAGGGGGACTCCCTGTTTTTT.

This clonotype was seen a handful of times. This chain joins TRBV9 and TRBJ2-7; maybe TRBD2 (6 bases). Trimming took off 0 bases at V and 3 bases at J, with 13 bases between the two ends. The CDR3 consists of 15 residues. CDR1 SGDLS and CDR2 YYNGEE come from the germline V gene. In DNA, the CDR3 is TGTGCCAGCAGCGTAGGAGTGACTAGAGGCTACGAGCAGTACTTC. Amino acids: CASSVGVTRGYEQYF.

V gene TRBV5-1 combines with J gene TRBJ2-1, with unresolved D. Trimming left V 2 bases short and J 6 bases short, with 9 bases between. CDR3 length: 13 residues. Germline CDR1 reads SGHRS; CDR2 reads YFSETQ. The CDR3 is CASSFENSNEQFF. The CDR3 DNA follows: TGCGCCAGCAGCTTCGAAAATTCCAATGAGCAGTTCTTC.

This clonotype appeared a few times. This sequence joins TRBV10-3 and TRBJ2-7; no definite D call. The CDR3 consists of 12 residues. CDR1 is ENHRY and CDR2 is SYGVKD in the germline V gene. Trimming removed 3 bases from V and 9 bases from J, with 12 bases in between. DNA of the CDR3: TGTGCCATCAGTGACTATGAAAATGGGCAGTACTTC. It encodes CAISDYENGQYF.

The chain combines TRBV9 with TRBJ2-5, with 8 positions matching TRBD2. CDR1 and CDR2 from the germline V gene are SGDLS and YYNGEE. The CDR3 covers 14 residues. V dropped 3 bases and J dropped 5; count of bases not matched to a gene: 6. Here the CDR3 reads CASSAQAGEETQYF. CDR3 bases: TGTGCCAGCAGCGCCCAAGCGGGAGAGGAGACCCAGTACTTC.

This clonotype was recorded a few times. The chain recombines TRBV4-3 with TRBJ2-1; TRBD2 matches at 11 bases. CDR1 is LGHNA and CDR2 is YSLEER in the germline V gene. The CDR3 runs to 16 residues. The ends lost 4 bases at V and 7 bases at J; junction bases unmatched: 9. The CDR3 nucleotides read TGCGCCAGCAGCCCGAGGACTAGCGGGTCGAATAATGAGCAGTTCTTC. The encoded protein is CASSPRTSGSNNEQFF.

The gene calls are TRBV25-1 and TRBJ2-7; D gene uncertain. There are 13 residues in the CDR3. The V gene's germline CDR1 is MGHDK and CDR2 SYGVNS. V was trimmed by 2 bases and J by 6 bases, leaving 11 bases between them. Written as DNA, the CDR3 is TGTGCCAGCAGTGAAAGTTGGCGTGGCGAGCAGTACTTC. As protein: CASSESWRGEQYF.

The chain uses TRBV19 and TRBJ1-6; the D is unclear. V shed 7 bases and J shed 12 bases, with 13 bases lying between them. This CDR3 has 12 residues. Per germline, CDR1 LNHDA and CDR2 SQIVND (reference sequence). The DNA of the CDR3 is TGTGCCAGTACTAGGGCGGACGGACCCCTCCACTTT. Translated, it gives CASTRADGPLHF.

This clonotype was counted a few times. This rearrangement joins TRBV30 to TRBJ1-5, with a tentative D call TRBD1 (6 bases). The CDR3 sequence is 13 residues long. In germline, CDR1 is GTSNPN, CDR2 SVGIG (reference sequence). Trimming cost V 5 bases and J 1 base, with 9 bases left between them. The CDR3 loop is CAWSGQSNQPQHF. In DNA, the CDR3 is TGTGCCTGGTCCGGACAGAGCAATCAGCCCCAGCATTTT.

In this sample, this clonotype turned up a few times. The genes are TRBV5-1 and TRBJ2-3; 15 positions agree with TRBD2. The CDR3 extends over 15 amino acids. Germline CDR1 SGHRS, CDR2 YFSETQ. V shed 0 bases, J shed 11 bases, and the junction held 4 bases outside the gene matches. CDR3 DNA: TGCGCCAGCAGCTTGGCCGGGACTAGCGGGAGGAGGCAGTATTTT. It translates to CASSLAGTSGRRQYF. Full variable domain (missing parts from reference TRBV5-1 and TRBJ2-3): KAGVTQTPRYLIKTRGQQVTLSCSPISGHRSVSWYQQTPGQGLQFLFEYFSETQRNKGNFPGRFSGRQFSNSRSEMNVSTLELGDSALYLCASSLAGTSGRRQYFGPGTRLTVL.

This clonotype appeared a few times. CDR3 DNA sequence: TGTGCCAGCAGTTTCGACCTGGACGACGAGCAGTACTTC. Translated, it gives CASSFDLDDEQYF. V is TRBV27 and J is TRBJ2-7; D not resolved. The CDR3 is 13 residues long. The ends were cut back, 3 bases at V and 5 bases at J, with 11 bases in the middle. Germline lookup yields CDR1 MNHEY and CDR2 SMNVEV (reference sequence).

This clonotype showed up just a few times. The chain is built from TRBV9 and TRBJ2-7; D is possibly TRBD2 (5 bases). Germline V lookup: CDR1 SGDLS, CDR2 YYNGEE. The CDR3 totals 15 residues. V was cut by 0 bases and J by 1 base, with 11 bases left in between. This CDR3 is CASSVGGGNSYEQYF. The CDR3 DNA sequence: TGTGCCAGCAGCGTAGGAGGAGGCAATTCCTACGAGCAGTACTTC.

This clonotype was observed a handful of times. The chain recombines TRBV29-1 with TRBJ2-2; TRBD2 matches at 15 bases. The V gene's germline CDR1 is SQVTM and CDR2 ANQGSEA. The CDR3 has 18 residues. Germline trimming cut 4 bases from V and 1 base from J; bases unmatched to any gene: 7. CDR3 in amino acids: CSVAGTSGRFVNTGELFF. CDR3 nucleotides: TGCAGCGTTGCCGGGACTAGCGGGAGGTTTGTGAACACCGGGGAGCTGTTTTTT.

The genes are TRBV6-1 and TRBJ2-3; D possibly corresponds to TRBD1 (6 bases). The germline V gene has CDR1 MNHNS and CDR2 SASEGT. V gave up 7 bases and J gave up 2 bases, with 16 bases separating them. This CDR3 spans 15 amino acids. The CDR3 DNA reads TGTGCCAGCACAACCGGGACAACTTACACAGATACGCAGTATTTT. Protein sequence: CASTTGTTYTDTQYF.

The chain links TRBV12-3 or TRBV12-4 to TRBJ2-5; 11 bases are a match to TRBD2. V shed 3 bases and J 8 bases; nucleotides not matched to a gene: 5. This CDR3 spans 14 amino acids. CDR3 DNA: TGTGCCAGCAGTTTTCCTAGCGGGAGGATAACCCAGTACTTC. It translates to CASSFPSGRITQYF.

This chain uses TRBV6-1 with TRBJ2-1, with TRBD2 matching 11 bases. Per germline, CDR1 MNHNS and CDR2 SASEGT. V trimming: 6 bases; J trimming: 9 bases; junction bases outside the gene matches: 13. This CDR3 region has 16 residues. CDR3 DNA sequence: TGTGCCAGCAGCAAGGGGACTAGCGGCGTTCCGGGTGAGCAGTTCTTC. Its translation is CASSKGTSGVPGEQFF.

The gene calls are TRBV20-1 and TRBJ2-3; TRBD2 matches at 9 bases. With 6 bases clipped from V and 3 bases from J, the junction kept 7 bases outside the gene matches. Germline V gene lookup returns CDR1 DFQATT and CDR2 SNEGSKA (reference sequence). The CDR3 consists of 14 residues. For the CDR3, the DNA is TGCAGTGCAGGGCGGGAGGGCACGACAGATACGCAGTATTTT. Translation gives CSAGREGTTDTQYF.

The chain employs TRBV7-2 and TRBJ2-3, with TRBD2 as a possible D gene (6 bases). Trimming stripped 7 bases from V and 6 bases from J, with 17 bases between. The CDR3 is 14 residues long. Germline loops: CDR1 SGHTA, CDR2 FQGNSA. The CDR3 protein is CASTVGGVLDTQYF. In DNA, the CDR3 is TGTGCCAGCACGGTGGGAGGAGTGCTGGATACGCAGTATTTT.

The CDR3 reads CASSYGGYLTEAFF. In DNA, the CDR3 is TGTGCCAGCAGTTATGGCGGTTATCTCACTGAAGCTTTCTTT. The chain employs TRBV6-5 and TRBJ1-1, with D unresolved. The CDR3 has 14 amino acids. Germline CDR1 and CDR2: MNHEY and SVGAGI. V was clipped by 3 bases and J by 4 bases, with 12 bases between them.

The chain couples TRBV29-1 to TRBJ2-7; tentative D call: TRBD1 (6 bases). The germline CDR1 and CDR2 sequences are SQVTM and ANQGSEA. Trimming removed 6 bases at V and 5 bases at J, with 20 bases between. The CDR3 is made up of 14 amino acids. CDR3 loop: CSVRLTGIPNEQYF. DNA for the CDR3: TGCAGCGTACGTCTCACAGGGATCCCCAACGAGCAGTACTTC.

This clonotype was observed a handful of times. CDR3: CASSNSGRAGYEQYF. The CDR3 DNA sequence: TGCGCCAGCAGCAATAGCGGGAGGGCCGGGTACGAGCAGTACTTC. The chain uses TRBV5-1 and TRBJ2-7, with 11 bases fitting TRBD2. CDR3 size: 15 residues. Losses at the gene ends were 4 bases for V and 4 bases for J; bases not matched to a gene: 7. Germline CDR1 and CDR2: SGHRS and YFSETQ.

V usage is TRBV29-1 and J usage is TRBJ2-5, with D tentatively TRBD2 (6 bases). Germline V lookup: CDR1 SQVTM, CDR2 ANQGSEA. The CDR3 contains 12 residues. Trimming removed 4 bases at V and 2 bases at J, with 8 bases between. This CDR3 reads CSVVRGQETQYF. The CDR3 DNA follows: TGCAGCGTTGTGCGGGGTCAAGAGACCCAGTACTTC.

This clonotype has a handful of counts. The chain carries TRBV6-2 or TRBV6-3 and TRBJ2-5; 8 bases agree with TRBD2. V trimming: 1 base; J trimming: 5 bases; junction bases outside the gene matches: 6. The CDR3 covers 15 residues. Germline-derived CDR1 and CDR2 are MNHEY and SVGEGT. Here the CDR3 reads CASSYLGASGETQYF. The CDR3 DNA follows: TGTGCCAGCAGTTACTTAGGGGCTAGCGGGGAGACCCAGTACTTC.

The chain has TRBV12-3 or TRBV12-4 and TRBJ2-3; a weak D match, TRBD2 (5 bases). There are 14 residues in the CDR3. V shed 3 bases and J shed 7 bases, with 14 bases lying between them. The chain's CDR3 is CASSFRTLRNTQYF. The CDR3, as DNA: TGTGCCAGCAGTTTTCGGACTTTGAGGAATACGCAGTATTTT.

This clonotype was counted a few times. The J gene is TRBJ2-7, the V gene TRBV2, with D unresolved. The CDR3 totals 15 residues. CDR1 and CDR2 from the germline V gene are SNHLY and FYNNEI. The V end lost 0 bases, the J end lost 1 base, and 10 bases lay between the germline ends. CDR3 in amino acids: CASSEARTGSYEQYF. In DNA, the CDR3 is TGTGCCAGCAGTGAAGCGCGGACGGGTTCCTACGAGCAGTACTTC.

This clonotype has only a few counts. The CDR3 loop reads CSVPPWGGSYNEQFF. CDR3 bases: TGCAGCGTTCCACCCTGGGGAGGGTCCTACAATGAGCAGTTCTTC. This chain joins TRBV29-1 and TRBJ2-1, with 7 nucleotides matching TRBD2. The length of the CDR3 is 15 residues. CDR1 and CDR2 from the germline V gene are SQVTM and ANQGSEA. J was trimmed by 1 base and V by 5 bases; bases with no gene match: 8.